This TCR beta chain was identified during a study of glioma-infiltrating T cells. The study's findings and limits: Above-expected tissue-blood divergence occurred in all gliomas, most in low-grade ones.

The CDR3 runs to 12 residues. The germline gives CDR1 MNHEY, CDR2 SMNVEV (reference sequence). V was cut by 7 bases and J by 4 bases, with 10 bases left in between. Using RNA template, CDR3s of TCR alpha and beta were amplified with iRepertoire arm-PCR. TCRdb independently ran MiXCR on the multiplex PCR reads; one entry per CDR3 protein. The table records roughly 350,000 distinct CDR3 sequences, 35% to 45% of them present only once. This clonotype has ten or more counts. Its specificity is unknown. The TCR sequence derives from a human donor with low-grade glioma or glioblastoma, undergoing nonglioma brain surgery, or in good health (not recorded which). Sequenced sample: glioma tissue, nonneoplastic brain tissue, or PBMCs (not recorded which). V gene TRBV27 combines with J gene TRBJ1-1; no firm D call. CDR3 loop: CASMSGGTEAFF. Written as DNA, the CDR3 is TGTGCCAGCATGTCAGGCGGCACTGAAGCTTTCTTT.